The following is a T cell receptor (beta chain) sequence with its context. Germline loops: CDR1 PRHDT, CDR2 FYEKMQ (reference sequence). V dropped 1 base and J dropped 2; count of bases not matched to a gene: 3. CDR3 size: 15 residues. The entry originates in a study of shared clonotypes between healthy human individuals. Libraries were prepared by immunoSEQ multiplex PCR; TCRdb keeps only in-frame clonotypes and omits some of them. The sample gives roughly 300,000 clones, around 87% of which show up once; roughly 15% is in the top ten. Sequencing was performed on memory CD8+ T cells sorted from blood. Subset noted: CD45RO+ cells pooled with CCR7-negative TemRA cells. This rearrangement joins TRBV13 to TRBJ2-5; 8 bases are shared with TRBD1. The receptor's source is a man aged 18 to 35 in good health. Here the CDR3 DNA reads TGTGCCAGCAGCTTAGTGGGACAGGCTCAAGAGACCCAGTACTTC. Its protein is CASSLVGQAQETQYF. The whole variable domain, remainder taken from reference TRBV13 and TRBJ2-5, is AAGVIQSPRHLIKEKRETATLKCYPIPRHDTVYWYQQGPGQDPQFLISFYEKMQSDKGSIPDRFSAQQFSDYHSELNMSSLELGDSALYFCASSLVGQAQETQYFGPGTRLLVL.